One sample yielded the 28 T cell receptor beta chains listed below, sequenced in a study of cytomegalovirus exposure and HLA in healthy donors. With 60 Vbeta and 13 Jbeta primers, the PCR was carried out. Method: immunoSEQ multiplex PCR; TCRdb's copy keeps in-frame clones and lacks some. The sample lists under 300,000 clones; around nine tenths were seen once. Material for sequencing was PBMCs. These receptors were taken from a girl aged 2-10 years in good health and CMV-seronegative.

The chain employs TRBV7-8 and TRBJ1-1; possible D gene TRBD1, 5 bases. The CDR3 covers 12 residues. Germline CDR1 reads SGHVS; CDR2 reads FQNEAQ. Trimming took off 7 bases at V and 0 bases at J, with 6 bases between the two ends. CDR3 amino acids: CASTGLNTEAFF. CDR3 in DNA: TGTGCCAGCACAGGGTTGAACACTGAAGCTTTCTTT.

The DNA of the CDR3 is TGCGCCAGCAGCGGGGCGGCAACTAATGAAAAACTGTTTTTT. Translating gives CASSGAATNEKLFF. The chain recombines TRBV5-1 with TRBJ1-4; D might be TRBD1 (5 bases). Germline loops: CDR1 SGHRS, CDR2 YFSETQ. This CDR3 has 14 residues. Trimming took 4 bases from V and 0 from J, leaving 7 bases between them.

Written as DNA, the CDR3 is TGTGCCATTTCGCGGGAGGGCAGCTCCTACGAGCAGTACTTC. Translation: CAISREGSSYEQYF. The chain employs TRBV6-1 and TRBJ2-7; 9 bases fit TRBD2. This CDR3 region has 14 residues. Germline V lookup: CDR1 MNHNS, CDR2 SASEGT. Unmatched junction bases numbered 7, after V lost 10 bases and J lost 0 bases.

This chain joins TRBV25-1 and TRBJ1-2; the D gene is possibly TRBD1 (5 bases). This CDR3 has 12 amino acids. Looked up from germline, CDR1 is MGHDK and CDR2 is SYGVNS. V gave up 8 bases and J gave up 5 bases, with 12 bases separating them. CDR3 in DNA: TGTGCCAGCCATGGGGGGGATTATGGCTACACCTTC. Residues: CASHGGDYGYTF.

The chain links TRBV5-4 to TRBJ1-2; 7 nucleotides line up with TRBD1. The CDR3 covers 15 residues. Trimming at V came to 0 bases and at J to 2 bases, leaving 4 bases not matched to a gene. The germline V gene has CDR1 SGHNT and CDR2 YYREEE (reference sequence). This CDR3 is CASSLAAGGNYGYTF. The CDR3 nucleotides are TGTGCCAGCAGCTTGGCCGCAGGGGGAAACTATGGCTACACCTTC.

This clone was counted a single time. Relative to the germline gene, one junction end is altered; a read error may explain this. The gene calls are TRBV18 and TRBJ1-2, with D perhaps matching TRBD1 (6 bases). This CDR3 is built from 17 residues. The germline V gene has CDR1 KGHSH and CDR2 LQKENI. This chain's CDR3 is CASPPSTGPSFNYGYTF. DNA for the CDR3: TGTGCCAGCCCACCCTCGACAGGCCCCTCATTCAACTATGGCTACACCTTC.

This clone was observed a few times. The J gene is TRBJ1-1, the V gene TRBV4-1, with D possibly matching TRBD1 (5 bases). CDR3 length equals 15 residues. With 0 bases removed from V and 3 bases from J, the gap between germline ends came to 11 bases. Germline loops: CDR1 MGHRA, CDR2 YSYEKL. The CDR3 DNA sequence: TGCGCCAGCAGCCAAGATTCGGGGGGACACACTGAAGCTTTCTTT. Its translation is CASSQDSGGHTEAFF.

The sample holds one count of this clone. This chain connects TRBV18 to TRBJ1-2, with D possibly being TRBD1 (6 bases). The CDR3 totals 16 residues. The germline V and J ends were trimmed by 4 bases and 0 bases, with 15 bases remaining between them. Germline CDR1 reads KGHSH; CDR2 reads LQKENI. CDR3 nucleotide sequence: TGTGCCAGCTCACGGGGAACAGGGTCTGCTAACTATGGCTACACCTTC. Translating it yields CASSRGTGSANYGYTF.

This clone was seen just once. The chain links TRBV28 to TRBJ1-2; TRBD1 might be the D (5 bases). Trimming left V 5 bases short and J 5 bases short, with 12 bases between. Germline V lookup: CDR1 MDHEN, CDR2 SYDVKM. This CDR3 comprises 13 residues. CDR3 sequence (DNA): TGTGCCAGCAGTGGGGGGGGAGGGTATGGCTACACCTTC. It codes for CASSGGGGYGYTF.

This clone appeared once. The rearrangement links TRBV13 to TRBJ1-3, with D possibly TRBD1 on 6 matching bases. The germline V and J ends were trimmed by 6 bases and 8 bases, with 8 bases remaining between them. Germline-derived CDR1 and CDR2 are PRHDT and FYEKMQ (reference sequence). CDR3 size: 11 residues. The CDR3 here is CASRDRDTIYF. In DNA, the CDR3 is TGTGCCAGCAGGGACAGAGACACCATATATTTT.

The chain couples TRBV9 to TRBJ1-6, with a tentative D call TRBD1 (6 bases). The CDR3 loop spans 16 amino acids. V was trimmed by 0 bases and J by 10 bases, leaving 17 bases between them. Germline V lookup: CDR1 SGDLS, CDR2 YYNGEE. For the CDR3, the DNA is TGTGCCAGCAGCGTAGCCGAACAGGGAAGGGGATCACCCCTCCACTTT. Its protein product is CASSVAEQGRGSPLHF.

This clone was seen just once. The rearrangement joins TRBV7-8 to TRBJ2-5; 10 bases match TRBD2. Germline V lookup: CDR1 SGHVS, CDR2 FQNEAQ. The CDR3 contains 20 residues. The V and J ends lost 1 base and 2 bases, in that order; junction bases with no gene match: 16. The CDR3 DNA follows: TGTGCCAGCAGCTTAGTCCCACAGCGGGGGGGCTTTCCGTTACAAGAGACCCAGTACTTC. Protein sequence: CASSLVPQRGGFPLQETQYF. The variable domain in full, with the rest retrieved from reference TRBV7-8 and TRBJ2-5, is GAGVSQSPRYKVAKRGQDVALRCDPISGHVSLFWYQQALGQGPEFLTYFQNEAQLDKSGLPSDRFFAERPEGSVSTLKIQRTQQEDSAVYLCASSLVPQRGGFPLQETQYFGPGTRLLVL.

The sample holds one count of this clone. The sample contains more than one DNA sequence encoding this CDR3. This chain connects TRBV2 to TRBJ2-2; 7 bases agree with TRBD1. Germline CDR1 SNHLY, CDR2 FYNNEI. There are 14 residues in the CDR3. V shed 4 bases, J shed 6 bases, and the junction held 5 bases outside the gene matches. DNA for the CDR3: TGTGCCAGCAGTGTGGGAACAGGGGCCGGGGAGCTGTTTTTT. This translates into CASSVGTGAGELFF.

CDR3 in amino acids: CSVKGELTSSEQFF. CDR3 coding DNA: TGCAGCGTGAAGGGGGAATTAACCTCCAGTGAGCAGTTCTTC. The J gene is TRBJ2-1, the V gene TRBV29-1; perhaps TRBD1 as D (6 bases). This CDR3 spans 14 amino acids. Between the trimmed V and J ends, which lost 6 bases and 9 bases, there was a span of 21 bases. The V gene's germline CDR1 is SQVTM and CDR2 ANQGSEA.

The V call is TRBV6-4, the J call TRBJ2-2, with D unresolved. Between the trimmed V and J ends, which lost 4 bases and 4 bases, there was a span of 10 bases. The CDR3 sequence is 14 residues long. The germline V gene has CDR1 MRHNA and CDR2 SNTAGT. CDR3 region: CASSVNTLTGELFF. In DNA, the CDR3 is TGTGCCAGCAGTGTAAACACCCTCACCGGGGAGCTGTTTTTT.

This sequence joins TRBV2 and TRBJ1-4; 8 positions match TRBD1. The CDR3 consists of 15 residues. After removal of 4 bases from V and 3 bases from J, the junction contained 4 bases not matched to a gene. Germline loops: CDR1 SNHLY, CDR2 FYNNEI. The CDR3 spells CASSVTGGSNEKLFF. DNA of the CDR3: TGTGCCAGCAGTGTAACAGGGGGTTCTAATGAAAAACTGTTTTTT.

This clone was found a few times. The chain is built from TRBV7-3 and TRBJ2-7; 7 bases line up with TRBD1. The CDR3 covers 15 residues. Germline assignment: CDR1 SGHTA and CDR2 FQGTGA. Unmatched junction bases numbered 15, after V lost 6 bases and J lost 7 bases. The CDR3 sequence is CASSRTGAGDSEQYF. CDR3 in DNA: TGTGCCAGCAGTCGTACAGGGGCCGGGGATAGTGAGCAGTACTTC.

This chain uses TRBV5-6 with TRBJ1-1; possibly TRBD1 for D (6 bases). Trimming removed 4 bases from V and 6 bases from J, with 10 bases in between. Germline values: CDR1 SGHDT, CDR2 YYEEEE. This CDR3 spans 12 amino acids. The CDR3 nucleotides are TGTGCCAGCAGCGCCACAGGGCCTGAAGCTTTCTTT. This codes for CASSATGPEAFF. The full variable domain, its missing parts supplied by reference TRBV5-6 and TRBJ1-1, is DAGVTQSPTHLIKTRGQQVTLRCSPKSGHDTVSWYQQALGQGPQFIFQYYEEEERQRGNFPDRFSGHQFPNYSSELNVNALLLGDSALYLCASSATGPEAFFGQGTRLTVV.

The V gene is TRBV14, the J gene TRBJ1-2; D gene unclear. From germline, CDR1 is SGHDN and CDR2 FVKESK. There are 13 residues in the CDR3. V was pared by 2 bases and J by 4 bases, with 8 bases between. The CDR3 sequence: CASSQLIGYGYTF. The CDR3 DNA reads TGTGCCAGCAGCCAATTAATCGGCTATGGCTACACCTTC.

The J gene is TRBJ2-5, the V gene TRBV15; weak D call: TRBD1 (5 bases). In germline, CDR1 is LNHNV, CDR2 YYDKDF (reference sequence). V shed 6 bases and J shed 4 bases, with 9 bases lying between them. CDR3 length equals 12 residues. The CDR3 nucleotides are TGTGCCACCAGTCAGGGTAGAGAGACCCAGTACTTC. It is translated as CATSQGRETQYF.

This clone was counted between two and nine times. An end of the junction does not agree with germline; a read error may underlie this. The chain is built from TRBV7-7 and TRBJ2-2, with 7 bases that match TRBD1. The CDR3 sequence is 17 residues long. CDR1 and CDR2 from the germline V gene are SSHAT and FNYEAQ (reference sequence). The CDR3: CASSLPPTGKGSGELFF. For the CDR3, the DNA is TGTGCTAGCAGCTTACCCCCGACAGGGAAAGGGTCCGGGGAGCTGTTTTTT.

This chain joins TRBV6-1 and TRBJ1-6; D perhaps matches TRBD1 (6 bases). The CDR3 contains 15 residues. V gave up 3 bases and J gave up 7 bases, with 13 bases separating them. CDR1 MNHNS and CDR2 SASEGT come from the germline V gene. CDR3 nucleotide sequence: TGTGCCAGCAGTGATACTCCTGGGGGCAATTCACCCCTCCACTTT. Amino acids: CASSDTPGGNSPLHF.

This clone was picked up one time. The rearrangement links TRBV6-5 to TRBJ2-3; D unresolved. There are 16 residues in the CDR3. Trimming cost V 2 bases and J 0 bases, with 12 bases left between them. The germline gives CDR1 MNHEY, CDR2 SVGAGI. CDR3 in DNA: TGTGCCAGCAGTTACGTTCGGTTCTCTAGCACAGATACGCAGTATTTT. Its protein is CASSYVRFSSTDTQYF.

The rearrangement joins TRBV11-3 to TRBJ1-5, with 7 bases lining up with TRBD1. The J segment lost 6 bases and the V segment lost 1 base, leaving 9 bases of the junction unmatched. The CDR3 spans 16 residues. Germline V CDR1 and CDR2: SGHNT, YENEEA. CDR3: CASSLARTGLRQPQHF. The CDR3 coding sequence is TGTGCCAGCAGCTTAGCCCGGACAGGTCTCCGTCAGCCCCAGCATTTT.

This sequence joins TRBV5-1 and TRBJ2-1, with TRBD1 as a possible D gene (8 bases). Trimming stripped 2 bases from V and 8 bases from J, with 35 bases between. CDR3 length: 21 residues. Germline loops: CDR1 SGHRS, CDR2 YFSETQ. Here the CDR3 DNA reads TGCGCCAGCAGCTTACCGGGACAGGCGGTTACAGGGGGGGGTGACGTTTATGAGCAGTTCTTC. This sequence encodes CASSLPGQAVTGGGDVYEQFF. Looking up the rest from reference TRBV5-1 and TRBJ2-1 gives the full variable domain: KAGVTQTPRYLIKTRGQQVTLSCSPISGHRSVSWYQQTPGQGLQFLFEYFSETQRNKGNFPGRFSGRQFSNSRSEMNVSTLELGDSALYLCASSLPGQAVTGGGDVYEQFFGPGTRLTVL.

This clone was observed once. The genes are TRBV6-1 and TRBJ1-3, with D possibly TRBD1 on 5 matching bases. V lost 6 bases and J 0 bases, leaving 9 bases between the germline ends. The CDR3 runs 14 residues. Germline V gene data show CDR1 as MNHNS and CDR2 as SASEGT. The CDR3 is CASRDTFSGNTIYF. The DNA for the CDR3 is TGTGCCAGCAGGGACACTTTCTCTGGAAACACCATATATTTT.

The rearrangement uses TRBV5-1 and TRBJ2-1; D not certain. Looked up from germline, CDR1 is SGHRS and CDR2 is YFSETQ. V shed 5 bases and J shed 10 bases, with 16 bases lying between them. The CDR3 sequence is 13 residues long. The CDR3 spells CASSPDTSAEQFF. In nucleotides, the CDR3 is TGCGCCAGCAGTCCCGACACCTCTGCCGAGCAGTTCTTC.

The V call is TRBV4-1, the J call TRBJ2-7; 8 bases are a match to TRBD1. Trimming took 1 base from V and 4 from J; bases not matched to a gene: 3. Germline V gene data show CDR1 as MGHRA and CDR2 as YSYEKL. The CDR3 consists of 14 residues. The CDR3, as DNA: TGCGCCAGCAGCCAAGGGACAGGGAGATACGAGCAGTACTTC. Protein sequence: CASSQGTGRYEQYF.